A selection of T cell receptor beta chains follows, all from one sample in a study of T cells after yellow fever vaccination. TCRdb reprocessed the 5' RACE reads via MiXCR and lists one record per CDR3 protein. The top ten hold about 3% of the sample, which has around 320,000 distinct CDR3 sequences, around 10% seen once. The sequencing used CD4+ T cells sorted from PBMCs, collected 45 days after the yellow fever booster vaccination. Receptors were obtained from a man between 18 and 29 years old who received the YFV17D yellow fever vaccine. The CDR3 runs from the conserved cysteine through the conserved F or W. The D gene is left open where the match is weak. A clone size is listed for some rows: how often the clone was seen (once, few, many), or a class if it is expanded.

CDR3nt: TGTGCCAGCAGTTTCTACAGGGGAGGCAATCAGCCCCAGCATTTT
CDR3aa: CASSFYRGGNQPQHF
v_gene: TRBV12-3/TRBV12-4
d_gene: TRBD1
abundance: few
j_gene: TRBJ1-5

CDR3nt: TGTGCCAGCAGTACTTATTGGCAGCCCCAGCATTTT
CDR3aa: CASSTYWQPQHF
v_gene: TRBV28
d_gene: -
abundance: few
j_gene: TRBJ1-5

CDR3nt: TGCGCCAGCAGCTTGTTGGATAACTATGGCTACACCTTC
CDR3aa: CASSLLDNYGYTF
v_gene: TRBV5-1
d_gene: -
abundance: few
j_gene: TRBJ1-2

CDR3nt: TGCGCCAGCAGCCAAGCCCCCACCGTCTCTGGAAACACCATATATTTT
CDR3aa: CASSQAPTVSGNTIYF
v_gene: TRBV4-3
d_gene: -
abundance: -
j_gene: TRBJ1-3

CDR3nt: TGTGCCACCAGTGACCAGCCCTCTGCGGGGAATAATGAAAAACTGTTTTTT
CDR3aa: CATSDQPSAGNNEKLFF
v_gene: TRBV24-1
d_gene: -
abundance: many
j_gene: TRBJ1-4

CDR3nt: TGTGCCAGCAGGGGCGTTTTAACAACATCTGAAGCTTTCTTT
CDR3aa: CASRGVLTTSEAFF
v_gene: TRBV7-2
d_gene: -
abundance: few
j_gene: TRBJ1-1

CDR3nt: TGCAGTGCTCGCCCTCAGGGACAGGGGTTTGAGCAGTTCTTC
CDR3aa: CSARPQGQGFEQFF
v_gene: TRBV20-1
d_gene: TRBD1
abundance: -
j_gene: TRBJ2-1

CDR3nt: TGTGCCAGCAGCCTTAGGATTACGACGGGAGTCGTGGCCGAGCAGTACTTC
CDR3aa: CASSLRITTGVVAEQYF
v_gene: TRBV7-8
d_gene: -
abundance: few
j_gene: TRBJ2-7

CDR3nt: TGTGCCAGCAGTGGCGCGGGACAGGCCTACAATGAGCAGTTCTTC
CDR3aa: CASSGAGQAYNEQFF
v_gene: TRBV25-1
d_gene: TRBD1
abundance: -
j_gene: TRBJ2-1

CDR3nt: TGTGCCAGCACGTCGGTAAGGGGTCCTGGGGCCAACGTCCTGACTTTC
CDR3aa: CASTSVRGPGANVLTF
v_gene: TRBV28
d_gene: -
abundance: -
j_gene: TRBJ2-6

CDR3nt: TGTGCCAGCAGCTTCGGGACCTTAGGTTCACCCCTCCACTTT
CDR3aa: CASSFGTLGSPLHF
v_gene: TRBV7-3
d_gene: -
abundance: -
j_gene: TRBJ1-6

CDR3nt: TGTGCCAGCAGTTACTCGCCCGGGTTCGGCTACACCTTC
CDR3aa: CASSYSPGFGYTF
v_gene: TRBV6-2/TRBV6-3
d_gene: -
abundance: few
j_gene: TRBJ1-2

CDR3nt: TGTGCCAGCAGTTTTCTGGAAGAGACCCAGTACTTC
CDR3aa: CASSFLEETQYF
v_gene: TRBV12-3/TRBV12-4
d_gene: -
abundance: many
j_gene: TRBJ2-5

CDR3nt: TGTGCCAGCAGTTTATTGGGACGGAGCACAGATACGCAGTATTTT
CDR3aa: CASSLLGRSTDTQYF
v_gene: TRBV28
d_gene: -
abundance: few
j_gene: TRBJ2-3

CDR3nt: TGTGCCAGCAGTTTGGGGGCCGGGAGGAACACCGGGGAGCTGTTTTTT
CDR3aa: CASSLGAGRNTGELFF
v_gene: TRBV12-3/TRBV12-4
d_gene: -
abundance: many
j_gene: TRBJ2-2

CDR3nt: TGCAGTGCTAGAGGGGGGGTCCTCGCTGAAGCTTTCTTT
CDR3aa: CSARGGVLAEAFF
v_gene: TRBV20-1
d_gene: -
abundance: few
j_gene: TRBJ1-1

CDR3nt: TGCGCCAGCAGGTTTTCTGGGGAGACCCAGTACTTC
CDR3aa: CASRFSGETQYF
v_gene: TRBV5-1
d_gene: -
abundance: many
j_gene: TRBJ2-5

CDR3nt: TGTGCCAGCAGTTTCGGTTCCGGGACAGGCACAGATACGCAGTATTTT
CDR3aa: CASSFGSGTGTDTQYF
v_gene: TRBV12-3/TRBV12-4
d_gene: TRBD1
abundance: few
j_gene: TRBJ2-3

CDR3nt: TGCGCCAGCAGCCGCCCTAACCCTTCCACCGGGGAGCTGTTTTTT
CDR3aa: CASSRPNPSTGELFF
v_gene: TRBV5-1
d_gene: -
abundance: few
j_gene: TRBJ2-2

CDR3nt: TGTGCCACCGGACGAGGGGGACGGGATCAGCCCCAGCATTTT
CDR3aa: CATGRGGRDQPQHF
v_gene: TRBV10-3
d_gene: -
abundance: few
j_gene: TRBJ1-5

CDR3nt: TGTGCCAGCAGTGACCGACGGGGCGGGAATTCACCCCTCCACTTT
CDR3aa: CASSDRRGGNSPLHF
v_gene: TRBV2
d_gene: -
abundance: few
j_gene: TRBJ1-6

CDR3nt: TGTGCCAGCAGCTCCTTGGGGGGAGACATTCAGTACTTC
CDR3aa: CASSSLGGDIQYF
v_gene: TRBV11-2
d_gene: -
abundance: many
j_gene: TRBJ2-4

CDR3nt: TGTGCCAGCAGCTACCGGGCTTCGTGGGGGAGTACGCAGTATTTT
CDR3aa: CASSYRASWGSTQYF
v_gene: TRBV7-9
d_gene: -
abundance: few
j_gene: TRBJ2-3

CDR3nt: TGTGCCAGCAGCTTAGGGAGGGTAGATCAGCCCCAGCATTTT
CDR3aa: CASSLGRVDQPQHF
v_gene: TRBV7-2
d_gene: -
abundance: few
j_gene: TRBJ1-5

CDR3nt: TGTGCCAGCAGATACGCGGGTTTTGGCTACACCTTC
CDR3aa: CASRYAGFGYTF
v_gene: TRBV6-5
d_gene: -
abundance: few
j_gene: TRBJ1-2

CDR3nt: TGTGCCAGCAGTGAAGATCCTACCCTCCCAGATACGCAGTATTTT
CDR3aa: CASSEDPTLPDTQYF
v_gene: TRBV6-4
d_gene: -
abundance: -
j_gene: TRBJ2-3

CDR3nt: TGTGCCAGCAAACTAGCGGGGGGAGATACGCAGTATTTT
CDR3aa: CASKLAGGDTQYF
v_gene: TRBV6-5
d_gene: TRBD2
abundance: -
j_gene: TRBJ2-3

CDR3nt: TGCAGTGCGCAAAGACTAGCGCAGTACACCGGGGAGCTGTTTTTT
CDR3aa: CSAQRLAQYTGELFF
v_gene: TRBV20-1
d_gene: TRBD2
abundance: -
j_gene: TRBJ2-2

CDR3nt: TGTGCCACCGGGGGGGCCGGGGAGCTGTTTTTT
CDR3aa: CATGGAGELFF
v_gene: TRBV10-3
d_gene: TRBD2
abundance: few
j_gene: TRBJ2-2

CDR3nt: TGTGCCAGTAGTAGCCTCACCTACGAGCAGTACTTC
CDR3aa: CASSSLTYEQYF
v_gene: TRBV19
d_gene: -
abundance: -
j_gene: TRBJ2-7

CDR3nt: TGTGCCAGCAGCCAAGATATAAGTGGGCCGGGGGCAGATACGCAGTATTTT
CDR3aa: CASSQDISGPGADTQYF
v_gene: TRBV3-1
d_gene: -
abundance: -
j_gene: TRBJ2-3

CDR3nt: TGTGCCAGCAGTTCGCGAGGGGGGGGCTCAAACACCGGGGAGCTGTTTTTT
CDR3aa: CASSSRGGGSNTGELFF
v_gene: TRBV2
d_gene: -
abundance: -
j_gene: TRBJ2-2

CDR3nt: TGCGCCAGCAGCTTGGAACAGAACACTGAAGCTTTCTTT
CDR3aa: CASSLEQNTEAFF
v_gene: TRBV5-1
d_gene: -
abundance: many
j_gene: TRBJ1-1

CDR3nt: TGTGCCAGCAGTCCAACTAGGACAGCGAAGGCCCAAGAGACCCAGTACTTC
CDR3aa: CASSPTRTAKAQETQYF
v_gene: TRBV6-2/TRBV6-3
d_gene: -
abundance: -
j_gene: TRBJ2-5

CDR3nt: TGCGCCAGCAGCCAGGATACGACTAGCGGGGGGAGGGATGAGCAGTTCTTC
CDR3aa: CASSQDTTSGGRDEQFF
v_gene: TRBV4-1
d_gene: TRBD2
abundance: few
j_gene: TRBJ2-1

CDR3nt: TGTGCCAGCAGCCACTCCACGGGGGGGAACCTCTACAATGAGCAGTTCTTC
CDR3aa: CASSHSTGGNLYNEQFF
v_gene: TRBV3-1
d_gene: TRBD2
abundance: few
j_gene: TRBJ2-1

CDR3nt: TGTGCCAGCAGTTATCGGGCCGGCACTGAAGCTTTCTTT
CDR3aa: CASSYRAGTEAFF
v_gene: TRBV6-2/TRBV6-3
d_gene: -
abundance: -
j_gene: TRBJ1-1

CDR3nt: TGCAGTGCTAGGGGACTAGGTGTTAGCTTTGAGCAGTTCTTC
CDR3aa: CSARGLGVSFEQFF
v_gene: TRBV20-1
d_gene: TRBD2
abundance: many
j_gene: TRBJ2-1

CDR3nt: TGTGCCAGCAGCTTAGGGGCTAACCCCCCCACAGATACGCAGTATTTT
CDR3aa: CASSLGANPPTDTQYF
v_gene: TRBV7-2
d_gene: -
abundance: few
j_gene: TRBJ2-3

CDR3nt: TGTGCCAGTACAGGGCTTAGAAGGCCCCAGCATTTT
CDR3aa: CASTGLRRPQHF
v_gene: TRBV6-1
d_gene: -
abundance: many
j_gene: TRBJ1-5

CDR3nt: TGTGCCAGCAACAGGCGAGGGGGCTCCTACAATGAGCAGTTCTTC
CDR3aa: CASNRRGGSYNEQFF
v_gene: TRBV9
d_gene: -
abundance: -
j_gene: TRBJ2-1

CDR3nt: TGTGCCAGCAGCGAACCCCAGGGGGCTCATGGCTACACCTTC
CDR3aa: CASSEPQGAHGYTF
v_gene: TRBV12-3/TRBV12-4
d_gene: TRBD1
abundance: many
j_gene: TRBJ1-2

CDR3nt: TGTGCCAGCAGCTACAGGGGGTTAGGCACCGGGGAGCTGTTTTTT
CDR3aa: CASSYRGLGTGELFF
v_gene: TRBV11-2
d_gene: TRBD1
abundance: few
j_gene: TRBJ2-2

CDR3nt: TGCGCCAGCAGCACCAAAGGGACAGGTCCGCGGACTGAAGCTTTCTTT
CDR3aa: CASSTKGTGPRTEAFF
v_gene: TRBV5-1
d_gene: TRBD1
abundance: few
j_gene: TRBJ1-1

CDR3nt: TGTGCCAGCAGCTTAATGATCTCGGGAACTGAAGCTTTCTTT
CDR3aa: CASSLMISGTEAFF
v_gene: TRBV7-2
d_gene: -
abundance: -
j_gene: TRBJ1-1

CDR3nt: TGTGCCAGCACTCGGGGCCCTTCTTCACCCCTCCACTTT
CDR3aa: CASTRGPSSPLHF
v_gene: TRBV12-3/TRBV12-4
d_gene: -
abundance: -
j_gene: TRBJ1-6

CDR3nt: TGCAGTGCTAAGGACGGAACTTCACCCCTCCACTTT
CDR3aa: CSAKDGTSPLHF
v_gene: TRBV20-1
d_gene: -
abundance: -
j_gene: TRBJ1-6